This TCR beta chain was documented in a study of T cell responses to AZD1222 COVID-19 vaccine. Study outcomes and limitations: The study sampled repertoires only after the peak T cell response. Donors were mostly white British, more females; clonal diversity possibly underestimated.

In germline, CDR1 is SNHLY, CDR2 FYNNEI. This CDR3 region has 14 residues. V gave up 4 bases and J gave up 3 bases; unmatched junction bases: 3. This clone is categorized as medium-sized. Its target is not known. Clones were read by immunoSEQ multiplex PCR, and TCRdb kept only the in-frame ones, dropping some. The sample has some 140,000 clones, about nine tenths seen once; the top ten hold 5.5%. V gene TRBV2 combines with J gene TRBJ2-1, with 7 positions matching TRBD1. This TCR derives from an adult in good health. This sample comprised peripheral blood, obtained on day 0 of MenACWY control vaccination. CDR3 nucleotide sequence: TGTGCCAGCAGTGGAGACAGGGACTACAATGAGCAGTTCTTC. Protein sequence: CASSGDRDYNEQFF. Supplemented by reference TRBV2 and TRBJ2-1, the full variable domain reads EPEVTQTPSHQVTQMGQEVILRCVPISNHLYFYWYRQILGQKVEFLVSFYNNEISEKSEIFDDQFSVERPDGSNFTLKIRSTKLEDSAMYFCASSGDRDYNEQFFGPGTRLTVL.